These 5 T cell receptor beta chains were all obtained from the same sample, sequenced in a study of CD8+ T cells in alopecia areata (dated by TCRdb to 2016 to 2019). In the paper's terms, the time point label means: baseline before oral tofacitinib. The receptor library was made with the immunoSEQ multiplex PCR assay. For TCR sequencing, RNA was extracted from every sample and reverse transcribed into cDNA to serve as template. TCRdb holds this immuneACCESS table with in-frame rearrangements only. Some clones are missing; in checked studies, unresolved V genes explain under half, and the rest has no known cause. The sample table records roughly 170,000 clones; just under 60% of these occur just once. Of the sample, roughly 15% falls within the top ten clones. The source material was CD4+ T cells sorted from blood, sampled at week 0. The receptors derive from a human donor with alopecia areata.

The V gene is TRBV11-2, the J gene TRBJ2-2; D gene uncertain. The CDR3 is 11 residues long. V lost 3 bases and J 8 bases, leaving 4 bases between the germline ends. Germline assignment: CDR1 SGHAT and CDR2 FQNNGV. This CDR3 is CASSFPGELFF. CDR3 coding DNA: TGTGCCAGCAGCTTTCCTGGGGAGCTGTTTTTT. Based on the CDR3 plus reference TRBV11-2 and TRBJ2-2, the full variable domain is EAGVAQSPRYKIIEKRQSVAFWCNPISGHATLYWYQQILGQGPKLLIQFQNNGVVDDSQLPKDRFSAERLKGVDSTLKIQPAKLEDSAVYLCASSFPGELFFGEGSRLTVL.

V and J are TRBV5-1 and TRBJ2-7; D unresolved. V was cut by 0 bases and J by 5 bases, with 3 bases left in between. CDR1 is SGHRS, CDR2 YFSETQ, per germline. CDR3 length: 11 amino acids. CDR3 in DNA: TGCGCCAGCAGCTTGGCAGACGAGCAGTACTTC. This encodes CASSLADEQYF. Combining the CDR3 with reference TRBV5-1 and TRBJ2-7 gives the whole variable domain KAGVTQTPRYLIKTRGQQVTLSCSPISGHRSVSWYQQTPGQGLQFLFEYFSETQRNKGNFPGRFSGRQFSNSRSEMNVSTLELGDSALYLCASSLADEQYFGPGTRLTVT.

This clone was seen only a few times. The J gene is TRBJ1-5, the V gene TRBV5-6; 7 bases match TRBD1. V lost 4 bases, J lost 4 bases, and 5 bases stayed unmatched. Germline V gene lookup returns CDR1 SGHDT and CDR2 YYEEEE. The CDR3 spans 14 residues. The CDR3 region is CASSTAGGNQPQHF. DNA for the CDR3: TGTGCCAGCAGCACCGCAGGGGGAAATCAGCCCCAGCATTTT.

The rearrangement joins TRBV5-1 to TRBJ1-5; D is ambiguous. The CDR3 spans 15 residues. Deletions cut 4 bases from V and 1 base from J, with 12 bases between. The germline gives CDR1 SGHRS, CDR2 YFSETQ. The DNA of the CDR3 is TGCGCCAGCAGCACCGAGGGAGGGAGCAATCAGCCCCAGCATTTT. Translating it yields CASSTEGGSNQPQHF.

This clone was seen many times. This sequence joins TRBV2 and TRBJ1-5; 9 bases are shared with TRBD1. The V segment lost 2 bases and the J segment 0 bases; nucleotides outside the gene matches: 2. This CDR3 comprises 16 residues. Germline CDR1 and CDR2: SNHLY and FYNNEI. In DNA form, the CDR3 reads TGTGCCAGCAGTGAATCGGGACAGGGTAGCAATCAGCCCCAGCATTTT. The encoded protein is CASSESGQGSNQPQHF. The entire variable domain, with the rest obtained from reference TRBV2 and TRBJ1-5, is as follows: EPEVTQTPSHQVTQMGQEVILRCVPISNHLYFYWYRQILGQKVEFLVSFYNNEISEKSEIFDDQFSVERPDGSNFTLKIRSTKLEDSAMYFCASSESGQGSNQPQHFGDGTRLSIL.